Listed below are T cell receptor beta chains from one sample, sequenced in a study of regulatory T cells in long-lasting Graves disease. TCRdb re-derived calls from the multiplex PCR reads in MiXCR, one entry per CDR3 protein. The sample consists of around 450,000 distinct CDR3 sequences, roughly 21% of them appearing once. Material: peripheral blood mononuclear cells (PBMCs), obtained when the disease was refractory, from a patient treated with antithyroid drugs. These receptors came from a female donor with Graves disease. Each CDR3 is given with its conserved first and last residue. D genes are given only for firm matches. Clone size appears in some rows only: once, few, many, or a class for an expanded clone.

clone_size d_call j_call v_call cdr3_nt cdr3_aa
many TRBD2 TRBJ2-7 TRBV28 TGTGCCAGCAGTTTACGGCTAGCGGGGTCCGAGCAGTACTTC CASSLRLAGSEQYF
. . TRBJ1-5 TRBV28 TGTGCCAGCAATCCTCTACGGGCAGAGGGGAATCAGCCCCAGCATTTT CASNPLRAEGNQPQHF
. TRBD1 TRBJ1-1 TRBV5-4 TGTGCCAGCAACCTTGGACAGGGAACCGAAGCTTTCTTT CASNLGQGTEAFF
. . TRBJ1-5 TRBV19 TGTGCCAGTAGTACCCGGACTGATAGCAATCAGCCCCAGCATTTT CASSTRTDSNQPQHF
. . TRBJ2-4 TRBV6-2/TRBV6-3 TGTGCCAGCAGTTCCTTTGGAGGCCTGGGAAACATTCAGTACTTC CASSSFGGLGNIQYF
many TRBD2 TRBJ2-5 TRBV10-3 TGTGCCATCAGTGATCCGGTAGAAGCGGGGGACCTACAAGAGACCCAGTACTTC CAISDPVEAGDLQETQYF
many . TRBJ1-2 TRBV10-3 TGTGCCATCAAACGGGACGGAGCGGACAGCTACACCTTC CAIKRDGADSYTF
. . TRBJ2-7 TRBV14 TGTGCCAGCAGCCAAGGGACGTTTGGTAGGTCCTACGAGCAGTACTTC CASSQGTFGRSYEQYF
many . TRBJ1-4 TRBV10-3 TGTGCCATCAGTGCTCAGGGAAATGAAAAACTGTTTTTT CAISAQGNEKLFF
many . TRBJ2-5 TRBV13 TGTGCCAGCAGCCCGCCGCTAGCGAAAGAGACCCAGTACTTC CASSPPLAKETQYF
many . TRBJ1-1 TRBV2 TGTGCCAGCAGTGATAGGATAGCTGACGAAGCTTTCTTT CASSDRIADEAFF
. . TRBJ2-3 TRBV6-1 TGTGCCAGCAGCAAAGACAGAGGCACAGATACGCAGTATTTT CASSKDRGTDTQYF
. . TRBJ1-1 TRBV3-1 TGTGCCAGTAGCCTCCAGGCGGGGAGGCGAACGGCTGAAGCTTTCTTT CASSLQAGRRTAEAFF
. TRBD1 TRBJ2-6 TRBV11-2 TGTGCCAGCAGCCCCCGACAGGGAGCCCCCTCTGGGGCCAACGTCCTGACTTTC CASSPRQGAPSGANVLTF
. TRBD2 TRBJ2-7 TRBV6-2/TRBV6-3 TGTGCCAGCAGTTCCGCTTGGGAGCGGGGTTCCTACGAGCAGTACTTC CASSSAWERGSYEQYF
. . TRBJ1-1 TRBV12-3/TRBV12-4 TGTGCCAGCAGTTTCAGAGGGAACACTGGAGCTTTCTTT CASSFRGNTGAFF
few . TRBJ2-7 TRBV20-1 TGCAGTGCTAGCGCGGGAGAGGGGGTCTACGAGCAGTACTTC CSASAGEGVYEQYF
few TRBD2 TRBJ2-7 TRBV11-3 TGTGCCAGCAGCTCCCAACGTGGCGGGAGGAGGGCCTACGAGCAGTACTTC CASSSQRGGRRAYEQYF
few TRBD2 TRBJ2-5 TRBV7-9 TGTGCCAGCAGACCGACTAGCGGGAAATGGAAAGAGACCCAGTACTTC CASRPTSGKWKETQYF
many . TRBJ1-5 TRBV10-3 TGTGCCATCGGGCAGGGAGGGAATCAGCCCCAGCATTTT CAIGQGGNQPQHF
many TRBD1 TRBJ1-1 TRBV28 TGTGCCAGCAGTTTAGGTTCCAGGGGGCATGTGAACACTGAAGCTTTCTTT CASSLGSRGHVNTEAFF
once . TRBJ1-1 TRBV5-5 TGTGCCAGCAGCGCCTCGAAGAGCGGGCGAGGCACTGAAGCTTTCTTT CASSASKSGRGTEAFF
. TRBD1 TRBJ2-5 TRBV27 TGTGCCAGCAGTTTAGGGGGGGGACAGGGAAAAGAGACCCAGTACTTC CASSLGGGQGKETQYF
. . TRBJ2-3 TRBV12-3/TRBV12-4 TGTGCCAGCAGTCCCGAGGTACTCACAGATACGCAGTATTTT CASSPEVLTDTQYF
few . TRBJ2-1 TRBV7-2 TGTGCCAGCAGCTTAGCACCGGGAACTCACTACAATGAGCAGTTCTTC CASSLAPGTHYNEQFF
. . TRBJ1-4 TRBV29-1 TGCAGCGCCCCTACGGGGGAGGGAAATGAAAAACTGTTTTTT CSAPTGEGNEKLFF
. TRBD1 TRBJ2-1 TRBV28 TGTGCCAGCAGTTCAAGACAGGGGGCTTTGGATGAGCAGTTCTTC CASSSRQGALDEQFF
. TRBD2 TRBJ2-2 TRBV4-3 TGCGCCAGCAGCCAAGAGTGGGCTTCGGCTAGCGGGTGGGTCGGGGAGCTGTTTTTT CASSQEWASASGWVGELFF
many . TRBJ2-2 TRBV24-1 TGTGCCACCAGTGAACAGGGTTTACGGACCGGGGAGCTGTTTTTT CATSEQGLRTGELFF
many TRBD1 TRBJ2-7 TRBV28 TGTGCCAGCAGGCTGACAGGGCTACCCTACGAGCAGTACTTC CASRLTGLPYEQYF
many . TRBJ1-6 TRBV28 TGTGCCAGCAGTTTACAACCAAGCTCCTATAATTCACCCCTCCACTTT CASSLQPSSYNSPLHF
many . TRBJ1-2 TRBV12-3/TRBV12-4 TGTGCCAGCAGTTTGTGGGGTGGCTATGGCTACACCTTC CASSLWGGYGYTF
few . TRBJ1-1 TRBV29-1 TGCAGCGTCTTCGGTAACACTGAAGCTTTCTTT CSVFGNTEAFF
many . TRBJ1-4 TRBV11-2 TGTGCCAGCAGCCAGACGGAACTAACTAATGAAAAACTGTTTTTT CASSQTELTNEKLFF